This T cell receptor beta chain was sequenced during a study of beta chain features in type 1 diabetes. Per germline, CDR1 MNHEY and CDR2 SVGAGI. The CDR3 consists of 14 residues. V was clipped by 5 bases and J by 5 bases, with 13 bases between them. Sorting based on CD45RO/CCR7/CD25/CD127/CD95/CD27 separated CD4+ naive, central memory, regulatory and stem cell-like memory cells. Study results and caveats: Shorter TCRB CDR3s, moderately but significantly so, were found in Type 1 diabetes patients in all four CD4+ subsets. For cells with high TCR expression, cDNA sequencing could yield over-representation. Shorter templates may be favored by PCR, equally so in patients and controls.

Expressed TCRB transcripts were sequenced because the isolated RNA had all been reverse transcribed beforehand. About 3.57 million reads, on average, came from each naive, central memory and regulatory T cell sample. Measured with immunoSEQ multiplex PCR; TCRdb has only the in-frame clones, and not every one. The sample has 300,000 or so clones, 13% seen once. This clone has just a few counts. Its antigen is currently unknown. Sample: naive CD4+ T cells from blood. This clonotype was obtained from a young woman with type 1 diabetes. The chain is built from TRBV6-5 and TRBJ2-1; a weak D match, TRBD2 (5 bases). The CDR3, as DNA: TGTGCCAGCAGTCCCAGGTCGGGAAACAATGAGCAGTTCTTC. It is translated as CASSPRSGNNEQFF.